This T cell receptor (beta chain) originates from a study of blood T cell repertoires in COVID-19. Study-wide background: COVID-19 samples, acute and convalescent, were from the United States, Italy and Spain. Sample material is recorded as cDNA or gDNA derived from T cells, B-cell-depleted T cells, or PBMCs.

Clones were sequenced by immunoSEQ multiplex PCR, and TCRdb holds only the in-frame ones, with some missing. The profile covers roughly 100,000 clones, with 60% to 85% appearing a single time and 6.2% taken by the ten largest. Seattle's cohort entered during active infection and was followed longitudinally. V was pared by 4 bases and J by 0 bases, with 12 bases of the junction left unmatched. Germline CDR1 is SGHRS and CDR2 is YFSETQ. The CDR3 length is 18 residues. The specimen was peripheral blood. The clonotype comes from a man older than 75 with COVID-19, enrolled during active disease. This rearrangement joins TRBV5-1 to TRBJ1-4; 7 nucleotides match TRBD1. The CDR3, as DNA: TGCGCCAGCAGCCGACAGGGTGTGGGAGAAACAACTAATGAAAAACTGTTTTTT. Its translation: CASSRQGVGETTNEKLFF.